The 17 T cell receptor beta chains reported below all come from one sample, sequenced in a study of response to subunit inactivated influenza vaccine (dated by TCRdb to the late 2010s). The method behind the library was RT-PCR. The instrument was an Illumina HiSeq 2500. TCRdb cleaned the public reads at Q25 with fastp, built clones with MiXCR and kept in-frame beta chains. Every CDR3 protein is listed once, alongside the most common genes and DNA of its rows. The sample profile shows about 540,000 distinct CDR3 sequences; under 30% of them were found once. 2.5% to 3% of the sample is in the top ten clones. This sample was shared with a second study, whose subject was T cells expressing NK-cell markers. That second publication adds: The TCR beta cDNA libraries were made using 5'RACE template switching, a step that added both a universal primer site and unique molecular identifiers.

The specimen was CD4+ T cells sorted from PBMCs, collected approximately 13 days after vaccination. These receptors were obtained from a man between 45 and 60 years old who received an inactivated influenza vaccine. Donor details come from another sample of the same person, matched by shared clones.

This chain uses TRBV19 with TRBJ1-5; 11 nucleotides match TRBD1. Germline loops: CDR1 LNHDA, CDR2 SQIVND (reference sequence). Unmatched junction bases numbered 3, after V lost 1 base and J lost 7 bases. CDR3 length equals 15 residues. The CDR3: CASSIAGQGGQPQHF. In nucleotides, the CDR3 is TGTGCCAGTAGTATAGCGGGACAGGGGGGACAGCCCCAGCATTTT.

Only a few counts were recorded for this clonotype. The V gene is TRBV6-1, the J gene TRBJ1-2, with a possible D match to TRBD1 (6 bases). This CDR3 is built from 15 residues. Looked up from germline, CDR1 is MNHNS and CDR2 is SASEGT. V lost 7 bases and J 4 bases, leaving 19 bases between the germline ends. CDR3 region: CASIIRPGHVYGYTF. The CDR3 region has the DNA TGTGCCAGCATCATAAGACCGGGACACGTCTATGGCTACACCTTC.

This chain connects TRBV7-9 to TRBJ2-2, with 8 positions matching TRBD2. The CDR3 totals 16 residues. Germline V CDR1 and CDR2: SEHNR, FQNEAQ (reference sequence). V trimming: 6 bases; J trimming: 3 bases; junction bases outside the gene matches: 9. The CDR3 is CASRTAWTSHTGELFF. DNA of the CDR3: TGTGCCAGCAGGACCGCGTGGACTAGCCACACCGGGGAGCTGTTTTTT.

This clonotype has just one count. The chain has TRBV11-2 and TRBJ2-5; D perhaps matches TRBD2 (7 bases). The germline V gene has CDR1 SGHAT and CDR2 FQNNGV. V was cut by 0 bases and J by 7 bases, with 15 bases left in between. CDR3 length equals 15 residues. CDR3 sequence: CASSLERGLRGTQYF. The CDR3 DNA sequence: TGTGCCAGCAGCTTAGAGCGGGGGCTTCGGGGGACCCAGTACTTC.

This clonotype appeared a few times. The chain combines TRBV7-2 with TRBJ2-3; possibly TRBD1 or TRBD2 for D (6 bases each). CDR1 is SGHTA, CDR2 FQGNSA, per germline. V was cut by 7 bases and J by 4 bases, with 12 bases left in between. The CDR3 loop spans 13 amino acids. CDR3 in DNA: TGTGCCAGCATTTCGAGGGGGGCAGATACGCAGTATTTT. Encoded protein: CASISRGADTQYF.

The chain carries TRBV7-9 and TRBJ2-5, with TRBD1 as a possible D gene (5 bases). This CDR3 comprises 15 residues. The V gene lost 2 bases and the J gene lost 0 bases, with 10 bases spanning the gap. The germline CDR1 and CDR2 sequences are SEHNR and FQNEAQ (reference sequence). The CDR3 sequence is CASSLRQGNQETQYF. As DNA, the CDR3 is TGTGCCAGCAGCTTACGGCAGGGCAACCAAGAGACCCAGTACTTC. Supplemented by reference TRBV7-9 and TRBJ2-5, the full variable domain reads DTGVSQNPRHKITKRGQNVTFRCDPISEHNRLYWYRQTLGQGPEFLTYFQNEAQLEKSRLLSDRFSAERPKGSFSTLEIQRTEQGDSAMYLCASSLRQGNQETQYFGPGTRLLVL.

This clonotype was observed many times. The chain combines TRBV7-6 with TRBJ2-7; 9 bases are a match to TRBD1. J lost 5 bases, V lost 5 bases, and 7 bases had no gene match. Looked up from germline, CDR1 is SGHVS and CDR2 is FNYEAQ. CDR3 length: 14 residues. As DNA, the CDR3 is TGTGCCAGCAGCCCTACGGACAGGGGACACGAGCAGTACTTC. It encodes CASSPTDRGHEQYF.

This clonotype showed up just a few times. The V call is TRBV7-9, the J call TRBJ1-4; no clear D. The CDR3 extends over 16 amino acids. Trimming removed 3 bases at V and 4 bases at J, with 15 bases between. Germline V CDR1 and CDR2: SEHNR, FQNEAQ (reference sequence). CDR3 amino acids: CASSFYTGPFNEKLFF. As DNA, the CDR3 is TGTGCCAGCAGCTTTTATACCGGGCCTTTTAATGAAAAACTGTTTTTT.

This chain links TRBV6-1 with TRBJ1-2; D ambiguous. The length of the CDR3 is 14 residues. The V and J ends lost 6 bases and 0 bases respectively, with 11 bases between them. Germline V lookup: CDR1 MNHNS, CDR2 SASEGT. In nucleotides, the CDR3 is TGTGCCAGCAGGAGGGAGGATTCTAACTATGGCTACACCTTC. It codes for CASRREDSNYGYTF.

The chain carries TRBV11-1 and TRBJ2-7, with 16 bases aligning to TRBD2. Trimming took 5 bases from V and 5 from J; bases not matched to a gene: 18. Germline CDR1 reads SGHAT; CDR2 reads FQDESV (reference sequence). The CDR3 spans 20 residues. This chain's CDR3 is CASSPGPGLAGGPQVNEQYF. The DNA for the CDR3 is TGTGCCAGCAGCCCCGGACCGGGACTAGCGGGAGGGCCTCAAGTCAACGAGCAGTACTTC.

The chain combines TRBV3-1 with TRBJ2-2; 9 nucleotides match TRBD1. Unmatched junction bases numbered 3, after V lost 2 bases and J lost 5 bases. CDR3 length: 15 residues. Germline V gene lookup returns CDR1 LGHDT and CDR2 YNNKEL (reference sequence). The CDR3 coding sequence is TGTGCCAGCAGCCAACCGGGACAGGGTACCGGGGAGCTGTTTTTT. Translating it yields CASSQPGQGTGELFF.

V gene TRBV27 combines with J gene TRBJ2-2; D gene ambiguous. Trimming shortened V by 3 bases and J by 5 bases, and 10 bases separated the two germline ends. This CDR3 has 14 residues. Germline CDR1 is MNHEY and CDR2 is SMNVEV (reference sequence). CDR3: CASSFNGRTGELFF. In DNA, the CDR3 is TGTGCCAGCAGTTTTAATGGACGTACCGGGGAGCTGTTTTTT.

The chain uses TRBV5-6 and TRBJ2-6, with D unclear. CDR1 is SGHDT, CDR2 YYEEEE, per germline. This CDR3 has 16 amino acids. Trimming took off 0 bases at V and 1 base at J, with 8 bases between the two ends. In DNA form, the CDR3 reads TGTGCCAGCAGCTTGGGCTGGGGTTCTGGGGCCAACGTCCTGACTTTC. This gives the protein CASSLGWGSGANVLTF.

This clonotype came up many times. The rearrangement links TRBV24-1 to TRBJ2-1, with a possible D match to TRBD1 (6 bases). V was cut by 6 bases and J by 7 bases, with 21 bases left in between. The CDR3 is made up of 16 amino acids. Germline V CDR1 and CDR2: KGHDR, SFDVKD. The DNA for the CDR3 is TGTGCCACCAGTCCGGCGGACAGAGGAATGGGGAATGAGCAGTTCTTC. Encoded protein: CATSPADRGMGNEQFF.

The chain is built from TRBV27 and TRBJ2-1, with 12 bases that match TRBD2. The germline CDR1 and CDR2 sequences are MNHEY and SMNVEV (reference sequence). The CDR3 is 14 residues long. V dropped 5 bases and J dropped 8; count of bases not matched to a gene: 4. The CDR3 sequence is CASSRLAGVDEQFF. The CDR3 nucleotides read TGTGCCAGCAGTAGACTAGCGGGAGTCGATGAGCAGTTCTTC.

This clonotype showed up just a few times. The rearrangement uses TRBV7-2 and TRBJ2-2; no reliable D call. Germline CDR1 and CDR2: SGHTA and FQGNSA. V dropped 5 bases and J dropped 3 bases, with 13 bases sitting between them. The CDR3 has 15 amino acids. The CDR3 is CASSPPPLDTGELFF. The CDR3, as DNA: TGTGCCAGCAGCCCCCCCCCCTTAGACACCGGGGAGCTGTTTTTT.

V usage is TRBV20-1 and J usage is TRBJ2-1; TRBD1 aligns across 9 bases. The germline gives CDR1 DFQATT, CDR2 SNEGSKA (reference sequence). V lost 3 bases to trimming and J lost 5 bases; unmatched junction nucleotides: 8. The CDR3 extends over 15 amino acids. The CDR3 sequence is CSARSHRGRNNEQFF. The CDR3 DNA sequence: TGCAGTGCTAGGTCCCACAGGGGGCGAAACAATGAGCAGTTCTTC.